The 16 T cell receptor beta chains presented below share a single source sample, sequenced in a study of CD8 T cells in Susac syndrome. RNA totalling roughly 0.45 to 1 ug underwent reverse transcription with random hexamers. TCRdb processed the immunoSEQ multiplex PCR reads anew with MiXCR; each CDR3 protein has one entry. The table shows 400,000 or so distinct CDR3 sequences, with 75% to 90% occurring only once. The sample consisted of CD8+ T cells from PBMCs. All receptors come from a human donor with multiple sclerosis.

This clonotype occurred once. This rearrangement joins TRBV27 to TRBJ2-1; D gene unclear. The CDR3 is 14 amino acids. The germline V gene encodes CDR1 MNHEY and CDR2 SMNVEV (reference sequence). Trimming pared 1 base from V and 4 bases from J, leaving 8 bases between. In DNA form, the CDR3 reads TGTGCCAGCAGTTTATTTGGCTCTTACAATGAGCAGTTCTTC. It specifies CASSLFGSYNEQFF.

The genes are TRBV13 and TRBJ1-2, with D unresolved. The V end was cut by 3 bases, the J end by 3 bases, with 8 bases between. CDR1 PRHDT and CDR2 FYEKMQ come from the germline V gene (reference sequence). This CDR3 has 13 amino acids. Here the CDR3 reads CASSFQEHYGYTF. For the CDR3, the DNA is TGTGCCAGCAGCTTTCAGGAGCACTATGGCTACACCTTC.

The CDR3 DNA is TGTGCCAGCAGCCCGTGGATCTCCGACAGGGTCGAGGATACGCAGTATTTT. Amino acids: CASSPWISDRVEDTQYF. The rearrangement links TRBV11-2 to TRBJ2-3; 7 nucleotides match TRBD1. Trimming cost V 5 bases and J 6 bases; bases outside gene matches: 17. The germline CDR1 and CDR2 sequences are SGHAT and FQNNGV. CDR3 length equals 17 residues.

This chain uses TRBV5-1 with TRBJ2-7; tentative D call: TRBD2 (6 bases). Trimming cost V 1 base and J 3 bases, with 8 bases left between them. CDR3 length equals 13 residues. Germline V gene sequence: CDR1 SGHRS, CDR2 YFSETQ. This CDR3 reads CASSLRRDYEQYF. The CDR3 bases are TGCGCCAGCAGCTTGAGGAGGGACTACGAGCAGTACTTC.

This clonotype was picked up a small number of times. The rearrangement links TRBV6-1 to TRBJ2-7; D gene ambiguous. The CDR3 totals 16 residues. The germline CDR1 and CDR2 sequences are MNHNS and SASEGT. V lost 6 bases and J lost 0, with 18 bases in between. This CDR3 is CASSPPPLLSSYEQYF. CDR3 sequence (DNA): TGTGCCAGCAGCCCCCCGCCTCTCCTTAGCTCCTACGAGCAGTACTTC.

The chain joins TRBV5-1 to TRBJ2-7; TRBD1 aligns across 10 bases. The CDR3 length is 16 residues. Trimming took 3 bases from V and 5 from J; bases not matched to a gene: 11. Germline CDR1 reads SGHRS; CDR2 reads YFSETQ. The CDR3 here is CASSSITGTGVDEQYF. CDR3 coding DNA: TGCGCCAGCAGCTCGATCACCGGGACAGGGGTTGACGAGCAGTACTTC.

The chain employs TRBV6-4 and TRBJ2-6; D remains ambiguous. The V end was cut by 0 bases, the J end by 1 base, with 10 bases between. The germline CDR1 and CDR2 sequences are MRHNA and SNTAGT. The CDR3 extends over 17 amino acids. The CDR3: CASSDSFAISGANVLTF. DNA of the CDR3: TGTGCCAGCAGTGACTCGTTTGCCATTTCTGGGGCCAACGTCCTGACTTTC.

The V call is TRBV29-1, the J call TRBJ2-3; TRBD2 aligns across 12 bases. The CDR3 covers 15 residues. Trimming removed 4 bases from V and 5 bases from J; junction bases left unmatched: 7. CDR1 is SQVTM, CDR2 ANQGSEA, per germline. Here the CDR3 DNA reads TGCAGCGTTGCCGGACTAGCGGGGATCGTAGATACGCAGTATTTT. Its protein product is CSVAGLAGIVDTQYF.

This clonotype was counted once. This chain links TRBV5-1 with TRBJ2-7; D is perhaps TRBD2 (6 bases). V lost 1 base, J lost 4 bases, and 18 bases lay in between. The CDR3 covers 16 residues. Germline CDR1 is SGHRS and CDR2 is YFSETQ. The CDR3 DNA is TGCGCCAGCAGCTTGTGGGGGGACGGCCTTCGGTACGAGCAGTACTTC. Its translation: CASSLWGDGLRYEQYF.

This chain links TRBV6-5 with TRBJ1-4; D is uncertain. The CDR3 consists of 16 residues. With 2 bases removed from V and 4 bases from J, the gap between germline ends came to 14 bases. The germline gives CDR1 MNHEY, CDR2 SVGAGI. The CDR3 protein is CASSYGWEGLNEKLFF. CDR3 nucleotides: TGTGCCAGCAGTTACGGGTGGGAGGGTCTTAATGAAAAACTGTTTTTT.

This chain joins TRBV27 and TRBJ2-1; D is uncertain. CDR3 size: 15 residues. The V gene's germline CDR1 is MNHEY and CDR2 SMNVEV (reference sequence). Trimming shortened V by 0 bases and J by 7 bases, and 13 bases separated the two germline ends. The DNA for the CDR3 is TGTGCCAGCAGTTTATCGGTGGGTCTTGGAAATGAGCAGTTCTTC. Amino acids: CASSLSVGLGNEQFF.

J is TRBJ1-6 and V is TRBV19; 8 bases fit TRBD1. The CDR3 is 15 amino acids. Germline V gene lookup returns CDR1 LNHDA and CDR2 SQIVND (reference sequence). Germline trimming cut 4 bases from V and 6 bases from J; bases unmatched to any gene: 5. CDR3 sequence reads: CASSTGQGPNSPLHF. CDR3 coding DNA: TGTGCCAGTAGTACCGGACAGGGCCCTAATTCACCCCTCCACTTT. The full variable domain, in which reference TRBV19 and TRBJ1-6 provide the parts outside the CDR3, is DGGITQSPKYLFRKEGQNVTLSCEQNLNHDAMYWYRQDPGQGLRLIYYSQIVNDFQKGDIAEGYSVSREKKESFPLTVTSAQKNPTAFYLCASSTGQGPNSPLHFGNGTRLTVT.

This sequence joins TRBV6-1 and TRBJ2-1, with D tentatively TRBD2 (5 bases). CDR1 and CDR2 (germline): MNHNS, SASEGT. This CDR3 is built from 16 residues. Trimming took off 5 bases at V and 8 bases at J, with 22 bases between the two ends. Written as DNA, the CDR3 is TGTGCCAGCAGTCAATGGACTGGAAGCATGGGAGATGAGCAGTTCTTC. Translation gives CASSQWTGSMGDEQFF.

V and J are TRBV5-1 and TRBJ2-2; the match to TRBD1 covers 9 bases. In germline, CDR1 is SGHRS, CDR2 YFSETQ. V was clipped by 4 bases and J by 6 bases; unmatched bases: 10. CDR3 size: 16 residues. CDR3 coding DNA: TGCGCCAGCAGCCTGGGGGACAGGGAGAATGCCGGGGAGCTGTTTTTT. This encodes CASSLGDRENAGELFF.

This clonotype was found once. V usage is TRBV7-9 and J usage is TRBJ2-2, with TRBD2 matching 12 bases. Germline trimming cut 1 base from V and 6 bases from J; bases unmatched to any gene: 6. CDR1 is SEHNR, CDR2 FQNEAQ, per germline (reference sequence). The CDR3 is 17 amino acids. For the CDR3, the DNA is TGTGCCAGCAGCTTAGGACTAGCGGGGGCTGACGCCGGGGAGCTGTTTTTT. Protein product: CASSLGLAGADAGELFF. Variable domain in full (rest from reference TRBV7-9 and TRBJ2-2): DTGVSQNPRHKITKRGQNVTFRCDPISEHNRLYWYRQTLGQGPEFLTYFQNEAQLEKSRLLSDRFSAERPKGSFSTLEIQRTEQGDSAMYLCASSLGLAGADAGELFFGEGSRLTVL.

The rearrangement links TRBV7-6 to TRBJ2-7; 8 positions match TRBD2. CDR1 and CDR2 (germline): SGHVS, FNYEAQ. The V gene end was trimmed by 5 bases and the J gene end by 4 bases; junction bases not matched to a gene: 19. The CDR3 has 18 amino acids. This CDR3 is CASSPAGGAGKNSYEQYF. As DNA, the CDR3 is TGTGCCAGCAGCCCCGCGGGAGGAGCGGGGAAGAACTCATACGAGCAGTACTTC.